This TCR beta chain was captured in a study of blood T cell repertoires in COVID-19. For the study at large: Spain, Italy and the United States supplied samples that represented acute and convalescent COVID-19. Sources were T cells, B-cell-depleted T cells, or PBMCs; the material itself was cDNA or gDNA.

Authors' data handling: Estimated nucleated cell counts came from reference gene primer amplification. The table came from immunoSEQ multiplex PCR; TCRdb's copy has only in-frame clones and leaves some out. The DNA was the basis for D and trimming; V, J and clone size are from that table. The sample records hundreds of thousands of clones, about 80% being singletons. This clone has more than one count but fewer than ten. Germline CDR1 SGHTA, CDR2 FQGTGA. This CDR3 has 15 residues. Trimming removed 3 bases from V and 3 bases from J; junction bases left unmatched: 1. The rearrangement links TRBV7-3 to TRBJ2-1, with TRBD2 matching 11 bases. The source of this sequence is a woman aged 80 or over with acute or convalescent COVID-19. Sequencing was performed on peripheral blood. DNA of the CDR3: TGTGCCAGCAGCTTCACTAGCGGGGGCTACAATGAGCAGTTCTTC. This translates into CASSFTSGGYNEQFF.